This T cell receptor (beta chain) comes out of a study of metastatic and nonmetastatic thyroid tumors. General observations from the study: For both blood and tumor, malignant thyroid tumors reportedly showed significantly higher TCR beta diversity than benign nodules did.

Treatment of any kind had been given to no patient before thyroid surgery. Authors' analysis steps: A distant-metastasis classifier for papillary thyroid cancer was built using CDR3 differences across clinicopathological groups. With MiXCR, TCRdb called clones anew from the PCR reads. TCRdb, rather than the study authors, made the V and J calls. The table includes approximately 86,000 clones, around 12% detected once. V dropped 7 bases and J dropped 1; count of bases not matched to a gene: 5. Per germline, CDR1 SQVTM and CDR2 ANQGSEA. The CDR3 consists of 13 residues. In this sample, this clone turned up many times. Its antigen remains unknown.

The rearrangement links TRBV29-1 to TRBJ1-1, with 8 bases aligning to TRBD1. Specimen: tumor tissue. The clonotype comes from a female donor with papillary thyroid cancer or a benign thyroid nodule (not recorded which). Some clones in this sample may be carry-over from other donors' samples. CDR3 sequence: CSGTGLQNTEAFF. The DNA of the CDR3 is TGCAGCGGGACAGGGCTACAGAACACTGAAGCTTTCTTT.